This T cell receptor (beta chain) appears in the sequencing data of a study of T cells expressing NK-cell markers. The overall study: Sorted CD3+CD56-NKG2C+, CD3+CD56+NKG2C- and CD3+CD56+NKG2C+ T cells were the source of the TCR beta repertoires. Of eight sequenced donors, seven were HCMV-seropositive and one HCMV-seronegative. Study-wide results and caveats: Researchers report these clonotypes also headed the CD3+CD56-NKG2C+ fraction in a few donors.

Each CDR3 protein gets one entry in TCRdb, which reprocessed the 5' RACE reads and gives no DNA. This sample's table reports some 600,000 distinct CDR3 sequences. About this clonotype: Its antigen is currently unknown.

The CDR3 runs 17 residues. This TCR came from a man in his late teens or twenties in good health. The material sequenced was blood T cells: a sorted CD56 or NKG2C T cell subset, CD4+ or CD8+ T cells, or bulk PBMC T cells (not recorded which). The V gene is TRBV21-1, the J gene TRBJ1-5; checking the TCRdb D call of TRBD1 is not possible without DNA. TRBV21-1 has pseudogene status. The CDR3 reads CASSTSLRTGENQPQHF.